One T cell receptor (beta chain) is described in this entry. This sample was included in a study of blood T cell repertoires in COVID-19. How the authors handled the data: For nucleated cells, counts were estimated from reference gene primer amplification. Data came from immunoSEQ multiplex PCR; TCRdb stores just in-frame clones and leaves some out. V and J calls and clone size are copied from that table; D and trimming were computed from the DNA. The data show fewer than 100,000 clones, around 90% seen once. The CDR3 length is 18 residues. Germline V gene data show CDR1 as LGHNA and CDR2 as YNFKEQ. Losses at the gene ends were 0 bases for V and 6 bases for J; bases not matched to a gene: 10.

The receptor was derived from a woman older than 75 with acute or convalescent COVID-19. The chain recombines TRBV4-2 with TRBJ2-3; 12 bases are a match to TRBD2. Sequencing used peripheral blood. The CDR3 protein is CASSQEQETSGSIDTQYF. The CDR3, as DNA: TGTGCCAGCAGCCAAGAGCAGGAGACTAGCGGGAGTATTGATACGCAGTATTTT.